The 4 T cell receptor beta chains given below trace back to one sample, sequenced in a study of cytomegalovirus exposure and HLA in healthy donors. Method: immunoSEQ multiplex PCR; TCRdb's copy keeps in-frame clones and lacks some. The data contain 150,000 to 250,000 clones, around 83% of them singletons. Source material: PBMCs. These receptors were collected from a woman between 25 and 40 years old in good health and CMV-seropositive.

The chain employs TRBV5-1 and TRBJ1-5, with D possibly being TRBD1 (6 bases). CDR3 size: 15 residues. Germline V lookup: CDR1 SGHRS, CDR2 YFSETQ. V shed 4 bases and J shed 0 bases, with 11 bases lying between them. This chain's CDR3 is CASSTGTDSNQPQHF. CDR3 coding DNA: TGCGCCAGCAGCACAGGGACGGATAGCAATCAGCCCCAGCATTTT.

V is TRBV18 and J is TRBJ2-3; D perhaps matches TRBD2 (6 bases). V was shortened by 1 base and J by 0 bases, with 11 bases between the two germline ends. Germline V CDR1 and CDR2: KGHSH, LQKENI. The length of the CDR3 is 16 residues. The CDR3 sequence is CASSPLPGASTDTQYF. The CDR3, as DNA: TGTGCCAGCTCACCACTTCCGGGAGCAAGCACAGATACGCAGTATTTT. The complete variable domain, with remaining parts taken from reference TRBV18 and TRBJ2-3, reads NAGVMQNPRHLVRRRGQEARLRCSPMKGHSHVYWYRQLPEEGLKFMVYLQKENIIDESGMPKERFSAEFPKEGPSILRIQQVVRGDSAAYFCASSPLPGASTDTQYFGPGTRLTVL.

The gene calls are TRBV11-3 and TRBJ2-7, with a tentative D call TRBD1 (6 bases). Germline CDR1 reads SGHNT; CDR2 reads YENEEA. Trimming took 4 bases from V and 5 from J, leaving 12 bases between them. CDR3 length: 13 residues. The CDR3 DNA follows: TGTGCCAGCAGCTCCGGGACAAGCCACGAGCAGTACTTC. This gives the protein CASSSGTSHEQYF.

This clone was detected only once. CDR3 protein: CASSLRTSGRVILGNEQFF. DNA for the CDR3: TGTGCCAGCAGCCTGAGGACTAGCGGGAGGGTAATTTTGGGCAATGAGCAGTTCTTC. The rearrangement uses TRBV5-6 and TRBJ2-1; 15 positions agree with TRBD2. The ends lost 4 bases at V and 6 bases at J; junction bases unmatched: 14. Germline CDR1 SGHDT, CDR2 YYEEEE. The CDR3 sequence is 19 residues long.